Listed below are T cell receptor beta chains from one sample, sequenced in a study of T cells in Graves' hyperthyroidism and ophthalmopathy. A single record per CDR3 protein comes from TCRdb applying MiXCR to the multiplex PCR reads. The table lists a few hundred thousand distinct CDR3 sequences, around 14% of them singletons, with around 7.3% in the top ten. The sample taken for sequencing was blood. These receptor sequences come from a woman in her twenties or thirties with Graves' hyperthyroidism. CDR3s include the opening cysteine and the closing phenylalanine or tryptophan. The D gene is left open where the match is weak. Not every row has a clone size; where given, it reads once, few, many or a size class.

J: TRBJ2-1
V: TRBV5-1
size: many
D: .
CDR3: CASSFGGYEQFF
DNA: TGCGCCAGCAGCTTCGGAGGATACGAGCAGTTCTTC

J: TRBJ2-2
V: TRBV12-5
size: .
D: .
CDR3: CASGLGDTGELFF
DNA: TGTGCTAGTGGTTTAGGGGACACCGGGGAGCTGTTTTTT

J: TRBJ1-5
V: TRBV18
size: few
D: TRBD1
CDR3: CVSSPTGGGQPQHF
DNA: TGTGTCAGCTCACCTACAGGGGGCGGTCAGCCCCAGCATTTT

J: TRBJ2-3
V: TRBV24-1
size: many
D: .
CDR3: CATSDATDGSDTQYF
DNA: TGTGCCACCAGTGACGCTACGGACGGGTCGGATACGCAGTATTTT

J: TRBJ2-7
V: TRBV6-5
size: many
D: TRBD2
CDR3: CASSYSGGGGRSYEQYF
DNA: TGTGCCAGCAGTTACTCGGGGGGCGGCGGGAGGTCCTACGAGCAGTACTTC

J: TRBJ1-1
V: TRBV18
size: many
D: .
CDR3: CASSHSGGTEAFF
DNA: TGTGCCAGCTCCCACAGTGGCGGCACTGAAGCTTTCTTT

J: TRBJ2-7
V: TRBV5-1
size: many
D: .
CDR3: CASKFLPTDERYEQYF
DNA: TGCGCCAGCAAATTCCTCCCGACTGACGAACGATACGAGCAGTACTTC

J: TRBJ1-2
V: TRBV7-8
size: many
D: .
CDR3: CASSSRIIYGYTF
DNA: TGTGCCAGCAGCTCTAGGATAATCTATGGCTACACCTTC

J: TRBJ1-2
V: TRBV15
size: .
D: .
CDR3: CATSPPVNYGYTF
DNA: TGTGCCACCAGCCCCCCGGTGAACTATGGCTACACCTTC

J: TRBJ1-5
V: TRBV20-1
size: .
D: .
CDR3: CSAPGPYQPQHF
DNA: TGCAGTGCTCCTGGGCCTTATCAGCCCCAGCATTTT

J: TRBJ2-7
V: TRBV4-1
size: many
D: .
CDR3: CASSQPTRGHEQYF
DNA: TGCGCCAGCAGCCAACCGACTAGAGGACACGAGCAGTACTTC

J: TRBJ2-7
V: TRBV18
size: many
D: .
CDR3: CASSPGETRTYEQYF
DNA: TGTGCCAGCTCCCCAGGTGAGACCAGAACCTACGAGCAGTACTTC

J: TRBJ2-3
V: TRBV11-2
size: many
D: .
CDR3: CASSLTSVGITQYF
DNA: TGTGCCAGCAGCTTAACGAGTGTGGGGATTACGCAGTATTTT

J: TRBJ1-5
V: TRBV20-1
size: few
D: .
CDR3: CSAHPARQGQNQPQHF
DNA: TGCAGTGCTCACCCAGCGCGGCAGGGGCAGAATCAGCCCCAGCATTTT

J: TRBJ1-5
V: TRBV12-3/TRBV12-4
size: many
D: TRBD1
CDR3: CASSFGQGNQPQHF
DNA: TGTGCCAGCAGTTTCGGACAGGGTAATCAGCCCCAGCATTTT

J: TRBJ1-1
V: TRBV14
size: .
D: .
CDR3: CASSQGKDRDGRDPEAFF
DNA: TGTGCCAGCAGCCAAGGTAAGGACCGGGACGGGAGAGACCCTGAAGCTTTCTTT

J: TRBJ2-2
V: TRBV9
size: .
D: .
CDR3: CASSVDGFQNTGEPFF
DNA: TGTGCCAGCAGCGTAGATGGTTTCCAGAACACCGGGGAGCCGTTTTTT

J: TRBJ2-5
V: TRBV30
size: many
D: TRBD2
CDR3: CALAGVPETQYF
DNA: TGTGCCCTAGCGGGAGTACCGGAGACCCAGTACTTC

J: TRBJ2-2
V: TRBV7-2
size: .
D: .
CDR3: CASSSQGMNTGELFF
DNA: TGTGCCAGCAGCTCCCAAGGCATGAACACCGGGGAGCTGTTTTTT

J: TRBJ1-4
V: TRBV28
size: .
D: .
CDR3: CASSTPNEKLFF
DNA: TGTGCCAGCAGTACACCTAATGAAAAACTGTTTTTT

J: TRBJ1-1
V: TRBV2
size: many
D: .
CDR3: CASRTLNTEAFF
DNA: TGTGCCAGCAGAACACTGAACACTGAAGCTTTCTTT

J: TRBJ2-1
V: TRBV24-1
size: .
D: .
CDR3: CATSQGYNEQFF
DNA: TGTGCCACTAGCCAGGGCTACAATGAGCAGTTCTTC

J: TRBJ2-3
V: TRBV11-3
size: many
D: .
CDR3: CASSGGGLGTDTQYF
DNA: TGTGCCAGCAGCGGAGGTGGGCTTGGCACAGATACGCAGTATTTT

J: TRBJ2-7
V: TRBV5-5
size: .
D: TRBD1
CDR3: CASSHGPGTGAYEQYF
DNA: TGCGCCAGCAGCCATGGCCCCGGGACAGGAGCCTACGAGCAGTACTTC

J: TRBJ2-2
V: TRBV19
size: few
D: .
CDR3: CASTPPSPGDTGELFF
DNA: TGTGCCAGTACCCCCCCCAGCCCAGGGGACACCGGGGAGCTGTTTTTT

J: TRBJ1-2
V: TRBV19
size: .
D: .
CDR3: CASSINRGVYGYTF
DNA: TGTGCCAGTAGTATCAATCGGGGAGTCTATGGCTACACCTTC

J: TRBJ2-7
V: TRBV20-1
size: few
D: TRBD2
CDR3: CSARRASGTEQYF
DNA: TGCAGTGCTAGAAGGGCTAGCGGGACCGAGCAGTACTTC

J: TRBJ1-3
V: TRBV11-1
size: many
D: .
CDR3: CASSLTNSGNTIYF
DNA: TGTGCCAGCAGCTTGACAAACTCTGGAAACACCATATATTTT

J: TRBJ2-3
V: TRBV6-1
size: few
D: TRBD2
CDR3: CASSYLETSGSTDTQYF
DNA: TGTGCCAGCAGTTACTTGGAGACTAGCGGAAGCACAGATACGCAGTATTTT

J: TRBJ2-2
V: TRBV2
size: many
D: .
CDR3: CASSEGSGNTGELFF
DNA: TGTGCCAGCAGTGAGGGTAGCGGAAACACCGGGGAGCTGTTTTTT

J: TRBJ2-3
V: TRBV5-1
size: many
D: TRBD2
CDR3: CASSSTSGTDTQYF
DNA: TGCGCCAGCAGCTCTACTAGCGGCACAGATACGCAGTATTTT

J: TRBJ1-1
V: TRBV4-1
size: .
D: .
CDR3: CASSQDLSWRTQNTEAFF
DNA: TGCGCCAGCAGCCAAGATTTATCGTGGAGAACCCAGAACACTGAAGCTTTCTTT

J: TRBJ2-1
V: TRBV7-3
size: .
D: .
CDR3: CASSLSAAGSYNEQFF
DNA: TGTGCCAGCAGCTTATCAGCCGCCGGATCCTACAATGAGCAGTTCTTC

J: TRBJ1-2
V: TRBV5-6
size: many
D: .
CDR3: CASSSGEDYGYTF
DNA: TGTGCCAGCAGCTCAGGGGAGGACTATGGCTACACCTTC

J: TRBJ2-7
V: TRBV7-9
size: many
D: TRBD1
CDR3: CASSLTGAGNEQYF
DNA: TGTGCCAGCAGCTTGACAGGGGCCGGAAACGAGCAGTACTTC

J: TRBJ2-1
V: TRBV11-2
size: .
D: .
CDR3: CASSLESIGEVEQFF
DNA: TGTGCCAGCAGCTTAGAAAGCATAGGAGAGGTCGAGCAGTTCTTC

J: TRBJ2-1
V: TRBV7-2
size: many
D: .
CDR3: CASSMQGREEQFF
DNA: TGTGCCAGCAGCATGCAGGGGAGGGAGGAGCAGTTCTTC

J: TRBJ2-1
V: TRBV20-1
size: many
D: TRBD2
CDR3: CSARGRESPYNEQFF
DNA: TGCAGTGCTAGGGGGCGGGAGTCCCCCTACAATGAGCAGTTCTTC

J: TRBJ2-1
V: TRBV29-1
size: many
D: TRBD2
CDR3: CSVATSAGGPGNEQFF
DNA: TGCAGCGTTGCCACTAGCGCGGGAGGGCCGGGCAATGAGCAGTTCTTC

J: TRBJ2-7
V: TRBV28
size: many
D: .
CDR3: CASSSRVEQYF
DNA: TGTGCCAGCAGTTCCCGAGTCGAGCAGTACTTC